Below are 7 T cell receptor beta chains sequenced from a single sample in a study of blood T cell repertoires in COVID-19. This table comes from immunoSEQ multiplex PCR, and its TCRdb copy is limited to in-frame clones, with some not included. The sample shows more than 45,000 clones, over 80% of them seen only once. Sample: peripheral blood. The receptors were sampled from a man aged 35 to 55 with acute or convalescent COVID-19.

This sequence joins TRBV7-2 and TRBJ1-1; D possibly corresponds to TRBD1 (5 bases). Per germline, CDR1 SGHTA and CDR2 FQGNSA. The CDR3 length is 12 residues. The V and J ends lost 1 base and 13 bases respectively, with 13 bases between them. As DNA, the CDR3 is TGTGCCAGCAGCTTAGGGTCCAGGGTAGGTTTCTTT. This sequence encodes CASSLGSRVGFF.

This chain connects TRBV10-3 to TRBJ2-3; no firm D call. Trimming left V 2 bases short and J 4 bases short, with 10 bases between. The germline CDR1 and CDR2 sequences are ENHRY and SYGVKD. This CDR3 region has 14 residues. CDR3 coding DNA: TGTGCCATCAGTGAGAATCCCCGGTCAGATACGCAGTATTTT. Encoded protein: CAISENPRSDTQYF.

This rearrangement joins TRBV4-1 to TRBJ2-7, with D possibly matching TRBD1 (5 bases). The V and J ends lost 1 base and 4 bases respectively, with 17 bases between them. The CDR3 covers 16 residues. The germline gives CDR1 MGHRA, CDR2 YSYEKL. This chain's CDR3 is CASSQAFPRGSYEQYF. The CDR3 nucleotides read TGCGCCAGCAGCCAAGCTTTTCCTAGGGGTTCGTACGAGCAGTACTTC.

This clone has just one count. This chain uses TRBV9 with TRBJ1-1; possible D gene TRBD1, 6 bases. The CDR3 covers 14 residues. CDR1 and CDR2 (germline): SGDLS, YYNGEE. Trimming cost V 2 bases and J 5 bases, with 13 bases left between them. The CDR3 nucleotides read TGTGCCAGCAGCGTCGGGAAGAGGGGGACTGAAGCTTTCTTT. Protein: CASSVGKRGTEAFF. The full variable domain, completed using reference TRBV9 and TRBJ1-1, is DSGVTQTPKHLITATGQRVTLRCSPRSGDLSVYWYQQSLDQGLQFLIQYYNGEERAKGNILERFSAQQFPDLHSELNLSSLELGDSALYFCASSVGKRGTEAFFGQGTRLTVV.

This clone was counted only a few times. The V call is TRBV29-1, the J call TRBJ1-2, with D possibly matching TRBD1 (6 bases). Germline values: CDR1 SQVTM, CDR2 ANQGSEA. The CDR3 runs to 12 residues. The ends were cut back, 7 bases at V and 4 bases at J, with 13 bases in the middle. The CDR3 sequence: CSAGTISYGYTF. In DNA form, the CDR3 reads TGCAGCGCCGGGACAATCTCCTATGGCTACACCTTC.

The chain carries TRBV7-6 and TRBJ2-1; D is perhaps TRBD1 (6 bases). Germline V gene lookup returns CDR1 SGHVS and CDR2 FNYEAQ. The CDR3 sequence is 13 residues long. Trimming removed 2 bases at V and 15 bases at J, with 17 bases between. The CDR3 is CASSLPYGQGWFF. The CDR3, as DNA: TGTGCCAGCAGCTTACCCTACGGGCAGGGGTGGTTCTTC.

The V gene is TRBV6-5, the J gene TRBJ2-2; D gene uncertain. The V end lost 7 bases, the J end lost 5 bases, and 11 bases lay between the germline ends. The CDR3 is made up of 13 amino acids. The V gene's germline CDR1 is MNHEY and CDR2 SVGAGI. The CDR3 sequence: CASTAEFTGELFF. The DNA of the CDR3 is TGTGCCAGCACCGCAGAATTTACCGGGGAGCTGTTTTTT.